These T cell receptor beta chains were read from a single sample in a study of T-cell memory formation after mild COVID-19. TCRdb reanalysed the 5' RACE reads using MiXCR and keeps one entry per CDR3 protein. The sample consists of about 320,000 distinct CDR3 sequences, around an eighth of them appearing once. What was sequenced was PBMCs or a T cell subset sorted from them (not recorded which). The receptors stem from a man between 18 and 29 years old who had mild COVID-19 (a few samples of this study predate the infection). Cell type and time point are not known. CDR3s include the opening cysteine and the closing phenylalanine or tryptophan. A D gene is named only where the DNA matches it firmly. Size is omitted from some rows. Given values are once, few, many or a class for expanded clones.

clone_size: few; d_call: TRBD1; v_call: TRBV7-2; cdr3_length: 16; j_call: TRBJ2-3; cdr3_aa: CASSTRTGAGTDTQYF; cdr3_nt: TGTGCCAGCAGCACCCGGACAGGGGCAGGTACAGATACGCAGTATTTT
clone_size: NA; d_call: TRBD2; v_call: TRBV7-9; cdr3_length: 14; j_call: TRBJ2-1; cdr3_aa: CASSLGALADEQFF; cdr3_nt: TGTGCCAGCAGCTTAGGGGCACTAGCGGATGAGCAGTTCTTC
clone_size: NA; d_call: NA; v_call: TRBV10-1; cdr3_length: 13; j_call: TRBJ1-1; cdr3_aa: CASSTQLNTEAFF; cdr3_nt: TGCGCCAGCAGCACACAGCTAAACACTGAAGCTTTCTTT
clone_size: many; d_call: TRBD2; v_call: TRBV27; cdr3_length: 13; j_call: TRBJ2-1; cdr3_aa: CASRTSGGSQQFF; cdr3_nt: TGTGCCAGCAGGACTAGCGGGGGGTCCCAGCAGTTCTTC
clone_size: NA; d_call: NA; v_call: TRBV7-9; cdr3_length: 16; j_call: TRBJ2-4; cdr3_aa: CASSSVTGLAKNIQYF; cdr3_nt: TGTGCCAGCAGCTCTGTCACCGGTTTAGCCAAAAACATTCAGTACTTC
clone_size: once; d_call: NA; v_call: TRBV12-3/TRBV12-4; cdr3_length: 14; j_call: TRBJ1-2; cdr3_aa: CASTLGDRRYGYTF; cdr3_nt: TGTGCCAGCACCCTAGGCGACAGGCGCTATGGCTACACCTTC
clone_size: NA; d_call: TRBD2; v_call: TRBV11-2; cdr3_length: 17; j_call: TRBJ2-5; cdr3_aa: CASSLDFWGGVPETQYF; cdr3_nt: TGTGCCAGCAGCTTAGATTTCTGGGGGGGGGTCCCAGAGACCCAGTACTTC
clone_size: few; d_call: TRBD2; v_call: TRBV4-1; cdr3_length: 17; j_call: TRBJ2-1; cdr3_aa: CASSQFLSGGAYNEQFF; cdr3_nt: TGCGCCAGCAGCCAATTCCTCAGCGGGGGGGCCTACAATGAGCAGTTCTTC
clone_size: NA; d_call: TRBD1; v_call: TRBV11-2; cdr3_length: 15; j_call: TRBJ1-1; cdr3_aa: CASSGLTGENTEAFF; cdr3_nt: TGTGCCAGCAGCGGGCTAACAGGGGAGAACACTGAAGCTTTCTTT
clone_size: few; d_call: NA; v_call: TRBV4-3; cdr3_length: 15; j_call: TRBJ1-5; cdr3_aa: CASSQDRSSVQPQHF; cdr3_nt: TGCGCCAGCAGCCAAGATAGATCCAGCGTTCAGCCCCAGCATTTT
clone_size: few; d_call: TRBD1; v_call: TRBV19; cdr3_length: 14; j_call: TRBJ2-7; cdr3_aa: CASSMTGGSYEQYF; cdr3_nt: TGTGCCAGTAGTATGACAGGGGGAAGCTACGAGCAGTACTTC
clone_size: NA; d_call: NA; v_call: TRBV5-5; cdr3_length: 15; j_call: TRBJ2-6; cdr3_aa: CASRRQISGANVLTF; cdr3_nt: TGTGCCAGCAGACGACAGATCTCTGGGGCCAACGTCCTGACTTTC
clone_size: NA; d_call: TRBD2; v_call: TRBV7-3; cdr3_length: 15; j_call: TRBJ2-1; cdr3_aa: CASSPFAGVYNEQFF; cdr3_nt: TGTGCCAGCAGCCCCTTTGCGGGGGTCTACAATGAGCAGTTCTTC
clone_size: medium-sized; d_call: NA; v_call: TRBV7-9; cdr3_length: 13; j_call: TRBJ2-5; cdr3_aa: CASSLVGTETQYF; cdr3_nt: TGTGCCAGCAGCTTAGTTGGGACGGAGACCCAGTACTTC
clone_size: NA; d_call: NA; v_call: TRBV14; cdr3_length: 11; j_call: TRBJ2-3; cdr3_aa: CASSQGGAQYF; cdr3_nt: TGTGCCAGCAGCCAAGGGGGTGCGCAGTATTTT
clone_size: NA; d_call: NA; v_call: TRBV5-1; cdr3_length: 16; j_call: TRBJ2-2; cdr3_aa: CASSLDPLSNTGELFF; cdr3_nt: TGCGCCAGCAGCTTGGATCCATTATCTAACACCGGGGAGCTGTTTTTT
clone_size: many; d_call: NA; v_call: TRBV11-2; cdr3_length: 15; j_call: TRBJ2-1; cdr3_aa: CASSFLLGPHNEQFF; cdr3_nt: TGTGCCAGCAGCTTTCTTCTGGGACCGCATAATGAGCAGTTCTTC
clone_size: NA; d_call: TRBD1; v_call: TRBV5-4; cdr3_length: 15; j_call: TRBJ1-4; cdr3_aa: CASSLAGRGDEKLFF; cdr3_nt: TGTGCCAGCAGCTTGGCCGGCAGGGGGGATGAAAAACTGTTTTTT
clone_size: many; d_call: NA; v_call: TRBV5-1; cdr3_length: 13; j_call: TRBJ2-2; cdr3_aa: CASGTPNTGELFF; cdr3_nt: TGCGCCAGCGGGACACCGAACACCGGGGAGCTGTTTTTT
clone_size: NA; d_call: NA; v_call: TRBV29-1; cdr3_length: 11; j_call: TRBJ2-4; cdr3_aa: CSVAQGSIQYF; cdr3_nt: TGCAGCGTTGCCCAGGGTTCCATTCAGTACTTC
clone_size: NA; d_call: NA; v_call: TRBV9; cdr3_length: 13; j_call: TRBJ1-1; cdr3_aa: CASSKGGGPEAFF; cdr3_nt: TGTGCCAGCAGCAAAGGGGGGGGCCCTGAAGCTTTCTTT
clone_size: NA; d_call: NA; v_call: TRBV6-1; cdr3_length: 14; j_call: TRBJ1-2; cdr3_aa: CASSEALQAYGYTF; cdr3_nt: TGTGCCAGCAGTGAAGCCCTCCAGGCCTATGGCTACACCTTC
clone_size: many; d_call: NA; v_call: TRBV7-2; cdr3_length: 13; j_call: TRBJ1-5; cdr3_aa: CASSWVNNQPQHF; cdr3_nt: TGTGCCAGCAGCTGGGTCAACAATCAGCCCCAGCATTTT
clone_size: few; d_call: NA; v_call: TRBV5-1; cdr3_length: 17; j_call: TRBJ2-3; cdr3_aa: CASSLDMDSRGADTQYF; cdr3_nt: TGCGCCAGCAGCTTGGATATGGACTCCCGTGGGGCAGATACGCAGTATTTT
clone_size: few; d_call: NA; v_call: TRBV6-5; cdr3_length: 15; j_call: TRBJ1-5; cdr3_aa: CASRPTGYSNQPQHF; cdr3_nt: TGTGCCAGCAGACCGACAGGTTATAGCAATCAGCCCCAGCATTTT
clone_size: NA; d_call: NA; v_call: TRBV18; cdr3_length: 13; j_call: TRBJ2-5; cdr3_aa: CASSGRSQETQYF; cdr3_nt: TGTGCCAGCTCGGGACGGAGCCAAGAGACCCAGTACTTC
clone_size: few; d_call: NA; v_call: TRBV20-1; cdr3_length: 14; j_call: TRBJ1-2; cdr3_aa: CSARGGAPSIGYTF; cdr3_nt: TGCAGTGCTAGAGGGGGGGCCCCGAGCATTGGCTACACCTTC
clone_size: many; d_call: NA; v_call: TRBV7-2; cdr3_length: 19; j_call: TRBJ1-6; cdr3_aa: CASSFNPSGPSSYNSPLHF; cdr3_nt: TGTGCCAGCAGCTTTAACCCCTCTGGTCCAAGCTCCTATAATTCACCCCTCCACTTT
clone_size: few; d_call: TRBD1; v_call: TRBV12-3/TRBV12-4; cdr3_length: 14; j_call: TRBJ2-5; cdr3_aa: CASSTTGAQETQYF; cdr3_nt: TGTGCCAGCAGTACTACAGGGGCGCAAGAGACCCAGTACTTC
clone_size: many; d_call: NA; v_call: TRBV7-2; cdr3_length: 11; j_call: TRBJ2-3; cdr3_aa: CASGFTDTQYF; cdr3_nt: TGTGCCAGCGGCTTCACAGATACGCAGTATTTT
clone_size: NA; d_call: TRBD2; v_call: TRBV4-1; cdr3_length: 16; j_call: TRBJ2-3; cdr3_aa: CASSLAPGREVDTQYF; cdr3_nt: TGCGCCAGCAGCCTCGCTCCAGGGCGGGAGGTAGATACGCAGTATTTT
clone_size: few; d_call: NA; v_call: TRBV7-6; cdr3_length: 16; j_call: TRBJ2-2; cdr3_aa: CASSLVAREPDGELFF; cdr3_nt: TGTGCCAGCAGCTTAGTCGCCCGGGAACCAGACGGGGAGCTGTTTTTT
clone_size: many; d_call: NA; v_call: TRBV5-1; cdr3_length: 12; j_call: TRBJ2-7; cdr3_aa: CASSRGENEQYF; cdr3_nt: TGCGCCAGCAGCCGGGGCGAGAACGAGCAGTACTTC
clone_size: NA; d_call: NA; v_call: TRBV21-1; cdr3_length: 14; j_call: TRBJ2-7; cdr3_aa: CASSHSGASYEQYF; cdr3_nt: TGTGCCAGCAGTCATTCAGGGGCCTCCTACGAGCAGTACTTC
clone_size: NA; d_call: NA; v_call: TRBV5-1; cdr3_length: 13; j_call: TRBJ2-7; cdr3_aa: CASTGDTDLEQYF; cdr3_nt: TGCGCCAGCACCGGGGACACCGACCTCGAGCAGTACTTC
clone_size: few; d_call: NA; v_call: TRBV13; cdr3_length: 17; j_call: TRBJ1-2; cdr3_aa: CASRLPGQLTTNYGYTF; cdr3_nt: TGTGCCAGCAGACTTCCGGGACAACTGACAACTAACTATGGCTACACCTTC